A single sample is the source of the 8 T cell receptor beta chains below, sequenced in a study of CD8+CD57+ T cells in acquired aplastic anemia. The use of genomic DNA as template underpinned the TCR beta VDJ and CDR3 profiling. TCRdb reanalysed the reads using MiXCR and keeps one entry per CDR3 protein. The sample has more than 250,000 distinct CDR3 sequences; around three fifths are singletons. The sequenced material came from sorted CD4+, CD8+, or CD8+CD57+ T cells (not recorded which) from PBMCs. The receptors shown here come from a human donor with severe aplastic anemia or a healthy control (not recorded which).

This rearrangement joins TRBV7-2 to TRBJ1-5, with D hard to call. Germline V gene sequence: CDR1 SGHTA, CDR2 FQGNSA. The CDR3 is made up of 14 amino acids. Trimming stripped 4 bases from V and 3 bases from J, with 10 bases between. CDR3 sequence: CASSSGSFNQPQHF. The CDR3 nucleotides read TGTGCCAGCAGCTCTGGGTCCTTCAATCAGCCCCAGCATTTT. Using reference TRBV7-2 and TRBJ1-5 for the parts outside the CDR3, the full variable domain is GAGVSQSPSNKVTEKGKDVELRCDPISGHTALYWYRQSLGQGLEFLIYFQGNSAPDKSGLPSDRFSAERTGGSVSTLTIQRTQQEDSAVYLCASSSGSFNQPQHFGDGTRLSIL.

This chain joins TRBV5-1 and TRBJ1-4; 9 bases line up with TRBD1. V was pared by 3 bases and J by 7 bases, with 7 bases of the junction left unmatched. Germline assignment: CDR1 SGHRS and CDR2 YFSETQ. CDR3 length equals 15 residues. In DNA, the CDR3 is TGCGCCAGCAGCTCTAGGACAGGGGCTGGTGAAAAACTGTTTTTT. Residues: CASSSRTGAGEKLFF. Filled out from reference TRBV5-1 and TRBJ1-4, the complete variable domain reads KAGVTQTPRYLIKTRGQQVTLSCSPISGHRSVSWYQQTPGQGLQFLFEYFSETQRNKGNFPGRFSGRQFSNSRSEMNVSTLELGDSALYLCASSSRTGAGEKLFFGSGTQLSVL.

This clonotype occurred many times. The chain is built from TRBV24-1 and TRBJ2-7, with D tentatively TRBD2 (5 bases). Germline V CDR1 and CDR2: KGHDR, SFDVKD. The length of the CDR3 is 18 residues. Trimming removed 1 base from V and 1 base from J, with 19 bases in between. The CDR3 spells CATSDFWPSTRDSYEQYF. The CDR3 DNA reads as TGTGCCACCAGTGATTTCTGGCCTAGCACAAGGGATTCCTACGAGCAGTACTTC.

This clonotype was seen at least ten times. The chain combines TRBV5-5 with TRBJ2-5, with D perhaps matching TRBD1 (6 bases). Germline CDR1 SGHKS, CDR2 YYEKEE (reference sequence). The CDR3 length is 16 residues. V was trimmed by 4 bases and J by 5 bases, leaving 21 bases between them. As DNA, the CDR3 is TGTGCCAGCAGCCCGGGGCCAGGGGTGGGTTCGGAGACCCAGTACTTC. This codes for CASSPGPGVGSETQYF.

This clonotype has ten or more counts. The chain employs TRBV5-1 and TRBJ1-2; 9 bases are shared with TRBD1. This CDR3 spans 14 amino acids. Germline assignment: CDR1 SGHRS and CDR2 YFSETQ. V was pared by 4 bases and J by 5 bases, with 6 bases of the junction left unmatched. CDR3 DNA sequence: TGCGCCAGCAGCCCGCCGGGACAGGGTTATGGCTACACCTTC. Its translation is CASSPPGQGYGYTF.

The chain recombines TRBV19 with TRBJ1-4; D is unresolved. CDR1 LNHDA and CDR2 SQIVND come from the germline V gene (reference sequence). V lost 9 bases to trimming and J lost 5 bases, with 13 bases between them. This CDR3 is built from 13 residues. The CDR3 coding sequence is TGTGCCAGCCCCCCAAGACACAATGAAAAACTGTTTTTT. Amino acid sequence: CASPPRHNEKLFF.

This clonotype has a handful of counts. The rearrangement links TRBV30 to TRBJ1-5, with D possibly being TRBD1 (6 bases). The CDR3 is 13 residues long. The V and J ends lost 1 base and 2 bases respectively, with 6 bases between them. CDR1 and CDR2 from the germline V gene are GTSNPN and SVGIG (reference sequence). CDR3: CAWSDRGNQPQHF. The CDR3 nucleotides are TGTGCCTGGAGTGACAGGGGCAATCAGCCCCAGCATTTT.

This clonotype has a count of ten or more. The genes are TRBV15 and TRBJ2-5; TRBD2 matches 14 bases. After removal of 5 bases from V and 7 bases from J, the junction contained 9 bases not matched to a gene. Germline CDR1 reads LNHNV; CDR2 reads YYDKDF (reference sequence). The CDR3 covers 16 residues. CDR3 in amino acids: CATSGGLAGGPGTQYF. As DNA, the CDR3 is TGTGCCACCAGCGGTGGACTAGCGGGGGGCCCGGGGACCCAGTACTTC.